This T cell receptor beta chain is drawn from a study of T-cell reconstitution after alpha-beta-depleted transplantation in children. It was with unique molecular identifiers that the TCRbeta library was prepared. TCRdb independently ran MiXCR on the PCR reads; one entry per CDR3 protein. The top ten hold less than 5% of the sample, which has more than 550,000 distinct CDR3 sequences, roughly a tenth seen once. The CDR3 runs to 16 residues. Germline loops: CDR1 SGHAT, CDR2 FQDESV (reference sequence). J lost 6 bases, V lost 3 bases, and 10 bases had no gene match. Sequenced here: PBMCs from the stem cell graft donor, sampled from the stem cell graft. This rearrangement joins TRBV11-1 to TRBJ2-3; the match to TRBD2 covers 9 bases. The sequence derives from a human donor who donated a stem cell graft to a child with acute myeloid leukemia. This CDR3 reads CASSFALAGESDTQYF. CDR3 nucleotide sequence: TGTGCCAGCAGCTTTGCCTTAGCGGGAGAATCGGATACGCAGTATTTT.